Below, 13 T cell receptor beta chains from the same sample are listed, as sequenced in a study of cytomegalovirus exposure and HLA in healthy donors. PCR primers comprised 60 Vbeta and 13 Jbeta primers. Assay used: immunoSEQ multiplex PCR; TCRdb lists only in-frame clones, some missing. The sample table includes 95,000 to 150,000 clones. The sample was PBMCs. Receptor source: a man younger than 35 in good health and CMV-seronegative.

The chain carries TRBV2 and TRBJ1-3; D is unresolved. Germline loops: CDR1 SNHLY, CDR2 FYNNEI. The CDR3 runs 13 residues. Trimming removed 6 bases from V and 2 bases from J, with 8 bases in between. CDR3 loop: CASSSVTGNTIYF. The DNA for the CDR3 is TGTGCCAGCAGCTCAGTGACTGGAAACACCATATATTTT.

J is TRBJ1-3 and V is TRBV13; TRBD1 might be the D (6 bases). The CDR3 runs 17 residues. Trimming removed 5 bases from V and 4 bases from J, with 21 bases in between. CDR1 and CDR2 (germline): PRHDT, FYEKMQ (reference sequence). CDR3 nucleotides: TGTGCCAGCAGCGACCGACAGGCAAAATCTTCCGGAAACACCATATATTTT. Translation gives CASSDRQAKSSGNTIYF.

The V gene is TRBV28, the J gene TRBJ2-3, with D possibly matching TRBD2 (5 bases). Germline assignment: CDR1 MDHEN and CDR2 SYDVKM. This CDR3 is 16 amino acids long. The ends were cut back, 5 bases at V and 2 bases at J, with 17 bases in the middle. In DNA form, the CDR3 reads TGTGCCAGCAGTATGGACTTCTCACCATACACAGATACGCAGTATTTT. Encoded protein: CASSMDFSPYTDTQYF.

This chain links TRBV19 with TRBJ2-3; no clear D. V shed 6 bases and J shed 1 base, with 5 bases lying between them. Germline-derived CDR1 and CDR2 are LNHDA and SQIVND (reference sequence). CDR3 length equals 12 residues. The CDR3 is CASRAGTDTQYF. The CDR3 region has the DNA TGTGCCAGTAGGGCAGGCACAGATACGCAGTATTTT.

The chain employs TRBV28 and TRBJ2-7, with unresolved D. Germline CDR1 is MDHEN and CDR2 is SYDVKM. The CDR3 is made up of 15 amino acids. V lost 5 bases to trimming and J lost 2 bases, with 16 bases between them. CDR3 protein: CASSPRQVLPYEQYF. For the CDR3, the DNA is TGTGCCAGCAGTCCCCGGCAGGTCCTCCCCTACGAGCAGTACTTC.

This chain links TRBV6-5 with TRBJ2-7; 7 bases line up with TRBD1. This CDR3 is 15 amino acids long. Germline CDR1 is MNHEY and CDR2 is SVGAGI. V shed 4 bases, J shed 2 bases, and the junction held 8 bases outside the gene matches. The CDR3 DNA is TGTGCCAGCAGTTTGTCTACAGGGGTTACCTACGAGCAGTACTTC. It translates to CASSLSTGVTYEQYF.

The V gene is TRBV19, the J gene TRBJ2-1, with D perhaps matching TRBD1 (5 bases). Germline V lookup: CDR1 LNHDA, CDR2 SQIVND (reference sequence). Trimming removed 5 bases from V and 8 bases from J, with 13 bases in between. This CDR3 comprises 13 residues. The CDR3 reads CASSPKGRDEQFF. The CDR3, as DNA: TGTGCCAGTAGTCCCAAGGGCAGGGATGAGCAGTTCTTC. Drawing the rest from reference TRBV19 and TRBJ2-1, the complete variable domain is DGGITQSPKYLFRKEGQNVTLSCEQNLNHDAMYWYRQDPGQGLRLIYYSQIVNDFQKGDIAEGYSVSREKKESFPLTVTSAQKNPTAFYLCASSPKGRDEQFFGPGTRLTVL.

This sequence joins TRBV18 and TRBJ2-1, with D maybe TRBD2 (6 bases). V was shortened by 5 bases and J by 0 bases, with 11 bases between the two germline ends. Germline values: CDR1 KGHSH, CDR2 LQKENI. The CDR3 consists of 15 residues. Written as DNA, the CDR3 is TGTGCCAGCTCAGCATCTAGCGCCTCCTACAATGAGCAGTTCTTC. As protein: CASSASSASYNEQFF.

The genes are TRBV28 and TRBJ2-7; no definite D call. With 2 bases removed from V and 2 bases from J, the gap between germline ends came to 7 bases. Germline assignment: CDR1 MDHEN and CDR2 SYDVKM. The CDR3 runs 13 residues. This chain's CDR3 is CASSLVTPYEQYF. The CDR3 DNA reads as TGTGCCAGCAGTTTAGTCACACCCTACGAGCAGTACTTC.

The chain couples TRBV6-1 to TRBJ2-3, with 11 bases that match TRBD2. The CDR3 is 18 residues long. Germline CDR1 is MNHNS and CDR2 is SASEGT. The V and J ends lost 4 bases and 1 base, in that order; junction bases with no gene match: 10. In DNA form, the CDR3 reads TGTGCCAGCAGTGTGCCTCCGGGACTAGCGGCTGGCACAGATACGCAGTATTTT. Translating it yields CASSVPPGLAAGTDTQYF.

The chain carries TRBV25-1 and TRBJ2-1, with TRBD2 matching over 8 bases. Per the germline V gene, CDR1 is MGHDK and CDR2 is SYGVNS. V dropped 7 bases and J dropped 0; count of bases not matched to a gene: 5. The CDR3 has 15 residues. In DNA form, the CDR3 reads TGTGCCAGCATTACAGCGGGGGACTCCTACAATGAGCAGTTCTTC. It encodes CASITAGDSYNEQFF.

V and J are TRBV5-5 and TRBJ2-1; TRBD1 might be the D (8 bases). CDR1 is SGHKS, CDR2 YYEKEE, per germline (reference sequence). The ends were cut back, 4 bases at V and 1 base at J, with 15 bases in the middle. The CDR3 runs to 16 residues. CDR3 coding DNA: TGTGCCAGCAGCCCGGACAGGGAGGGGTCCTACAATGAGCAGTTCTTC. It encodes CASSPDREGSYNEQFF.

V gene TRBV19 combines with J gene TRBJ2-2; possible D gene TRBD1, 5 bases. Germline V gene sequence: CDR1 LNHDA, CDR2 SQIVND (reference sequence). The length of the CDR3 is 15 residues. Trimming removed 2 bases at V and 3 bases at J, with 10 bases between. The DNA for the CDR3 is TGTGCCAGTAGTATACGACAGCGAGACACCGGGGAGCTGTTTTTT. Protein product: CASSIRQRDTGELFF.